Listed below are T cell receptor beta chains from one sample, sequenced in a study of OX40 agonist ivuxolimab in advanced cancers. Sequencing used immunoSEQ multiplex PCR; TCRdb keeps in-frame clones, though not all of them. The table records approximately 74,000 clones, 75% to 95% of them present only once. This sample comprised CD4+ or CD8+ T cells sorted from blood, obtained in a trial of the OX40 agonist ivuxolimab. The receptor source for this set is an adult with an advanced solid tumor such as melanoma, head and neck, liver or kidney cancer. Both conserved end residues are part of each CDR3. The D gene is left open where the match is weak. Only some rows state a clone size, as once, few, many or a class for expanded clones.

-	-	TRBJ2-2	TRBV11-3	15	TGTGCCAGCAGCTTAGAACGGGGGAACACCGGGGAGCTGTTTTTT	CASSLERGNTGELFF
-	-	TRBJ2-1	TRBV5-6	14	TGTGCCAGCAGCCCCGACTTCAATTACAATGAGCAGTTCTTC	CASSPDFNYNEQFF
TRBD1	-	TRBJ1-2	TRBV28	15	TGTGCCAGCAGTTTCCGAGACAGGGGCCTCTATGGCTACACCTTC	CASSFRDRGLYGYTF
TRBD1	-	TRBJ1-1	TRBV5-1	16	TGCGCCAGCAGCCCTGGACAGGGTAACTTGTTCGCTGAAGCTTTCTTT	CASSPGQGNLFAEAFF
-	-	TRBJ2-3	TRBV4-3	16	TGCGCCAGCAGCCAAGACCGTGGGGGGGGCCCAGATACGCAGTATTTT	CASSQDRGGGPDTQYF
TRBD1	-	TRBJ2-1	TRBV29-1	16	TGCAGCGTTGACCACCGCCGGGACAGGGGGGACAATGAGCAGTTCTTC	CSVDHRRDRGDNEQFF
-	once	TRBJ1-1	TRBV28	13	TGTGCCAGCAGTAGGACAGTGGGGACTGAAGCTTTCTTT	CASSRTVGTEAFF
-	-	TRBJ1-1	TRBV6-1	13	TGTGCCAGCAGTGAAACAGGGAGTAGGGAAGCTTTCTTT	CASSETGSREAFF
TRBD2	-	TRBJ2-3	TRBV4-2	16	TGTGCCAGCAGCCAAGAATTCGGACTAGGTGGGGATACGCAGTATTTT	CASSQEFGLGGDTQYF
-	few	TRBJ2-2	TRBV11-2	17	TGTGCCAGCAGCTTATATGTGCAGGTCAGGCAAACCGGGGAGCTGTTTTTT	CASSLYVQVRQTGELFF
-	-	TRBJ2-7	TRBV6-5	11	TGTGCCAGCAGTTATTATAACGAGCAGTACTTC	CASSYYNEQYF
TRBD2	-	TRBJ2-3	TRBV29-1	15	TGCAGCGGTCAGGGACTAGCGGGAGATCGAGATACGCAGTATTTT	CSGQGLAGDRDTQYF
-	-	TRBJ2-5	TRBV18	14	TGTGCCAGCTCACCTGGCCAGGGAGAAGAGACCCAGTACTTC	CASSPGQGEETQYF
-	once	TRBJ2-7	TRBV7-9	14	TGTGCCAGCAGCTTAGAAGAAAGGTACTACGAGCAGTACTTC	CASSLEERYYEQYF
TRBD2	-	TRBJ2-2	TRBV7-9	16	TGTGCCAGCACCGCCGCGGTAGCGGGAGGCACCGGGGAGCTGTTTTTT	CASTAAVAGGTGELFF
TRBD1	-	TRBJ1-2	TRBV5-6	16	TGTGCCAGCAGCTTGGTATCCGGGACAGCCGGGTATGGCTACACCTTC	CASSLVSGTAGYGYTF
TRBD1	-	TRBJ2-1	TRBV27	15	TGTGCCAGCAGTTTATTAGGGACAGGGGGCGGGGAGCAGTTCTTC	CASSLLGTGGGEQFF
-	-	TRBJ2-7	TRBV6-5	14	TGTGCCAGCAGCCCCTGGAGGAGCTCCTACGAGCAGTACTTC	CASSPWRSSYEQYF
-	-	TRBJ1-1	TRBV5-1	15	TGCGCCAGCAGCCCCCCCGAGGGGATGAGGACTGAAGCTTTCTTT	CASSPPEGMRTEAFF
TRBD1	-	TRBJ1-1	TRBV6-5	14	TGTGCCAGCAGTAAAACAGGGGAAAGGACTGAAGCTTTCTTT	CASSKTGERTEAFF
-	-	TRBJ2-1	TRBV14	16	TGTGCCAGCAGCCAAGACTCGGGTATATTAAACAATGAGCAGTTCTTC	CASSQDSGILNNEQFF
TRBD2	once	TRBJ2-1	TRBV7-2	15	TGTGCCAGCAGTTTCCGAGCGGGAGCGGGCGATGAGCAGTTCTTC	CASSFRAGAGDEQFF